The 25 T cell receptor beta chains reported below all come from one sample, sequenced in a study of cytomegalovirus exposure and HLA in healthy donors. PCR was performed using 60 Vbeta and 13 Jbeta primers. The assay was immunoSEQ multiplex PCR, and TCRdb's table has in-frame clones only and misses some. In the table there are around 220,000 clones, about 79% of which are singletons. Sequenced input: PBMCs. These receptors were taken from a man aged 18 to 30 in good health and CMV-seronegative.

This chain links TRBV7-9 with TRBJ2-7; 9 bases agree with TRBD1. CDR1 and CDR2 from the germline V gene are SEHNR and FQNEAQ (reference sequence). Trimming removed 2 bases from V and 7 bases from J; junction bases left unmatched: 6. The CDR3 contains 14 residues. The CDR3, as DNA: TGTGCCAGCAGCTTAACTAGGACAGGGGAAGAGCAGTACTTC. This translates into CASSLTRTGEEQYF.

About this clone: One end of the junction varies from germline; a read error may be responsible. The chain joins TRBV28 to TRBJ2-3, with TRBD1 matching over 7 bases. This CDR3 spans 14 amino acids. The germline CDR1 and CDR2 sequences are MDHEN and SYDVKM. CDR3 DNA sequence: TGTGCCGGCAGTACGAGGACAGGATCGGATACGCAGTATTTT. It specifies CAGSTRTGSDTQYF.

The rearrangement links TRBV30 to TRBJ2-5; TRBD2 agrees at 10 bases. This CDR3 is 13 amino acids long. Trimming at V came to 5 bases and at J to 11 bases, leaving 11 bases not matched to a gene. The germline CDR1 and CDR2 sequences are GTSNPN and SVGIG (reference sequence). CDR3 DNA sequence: TGTGCCTGGGCCCCTAGCGGGGGCCTTTGGCAGTACTTC. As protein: CAWAPSGGLWQYF.

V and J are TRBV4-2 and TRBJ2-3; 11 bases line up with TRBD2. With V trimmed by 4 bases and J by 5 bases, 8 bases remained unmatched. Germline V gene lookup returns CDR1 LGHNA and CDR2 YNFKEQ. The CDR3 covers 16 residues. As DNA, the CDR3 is TGTGCCAGCAGCCGCCAGACTAGCGGGGCAGGAGATACGCAGTATTTT. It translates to CASSRQTSGAGDTQYF.

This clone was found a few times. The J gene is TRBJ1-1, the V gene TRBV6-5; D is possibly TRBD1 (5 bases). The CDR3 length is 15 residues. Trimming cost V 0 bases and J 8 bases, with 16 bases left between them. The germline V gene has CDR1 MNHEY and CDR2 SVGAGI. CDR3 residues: CASSYSSERRGEAFF. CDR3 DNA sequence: TGTGCCAGCAGTTACTCGTCCGAACGGAGGGGCGAAGCTTTCTTT.

The CDR3, as DNA: TGTGCCAGCAGCTTTGGGACAGGGACCTACAATGAGCAGTTCTTC. As protein: CASSFGTGTYNEQFF. The chain combines TRBV7-9 with TRBJ2-1; TRBD1 matches at 9 bases. The germline CDR1 and CDR2 sequences are SEHNR and FQNEAQ (reference sequence). Trimming removed 3 bases from V and 2 bases from J; junction bases left unmatched: 2. The CDR3 is made up of 15 amino acids.

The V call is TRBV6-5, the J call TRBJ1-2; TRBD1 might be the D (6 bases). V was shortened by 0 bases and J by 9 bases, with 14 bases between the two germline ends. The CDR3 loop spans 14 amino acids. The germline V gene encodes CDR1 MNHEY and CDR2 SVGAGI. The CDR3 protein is CASSYSGGSGSYTF. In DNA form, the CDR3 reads TGTGCCAGCAGTTACTCTGGGGGCTCGGGAAGCTACACCTTC.

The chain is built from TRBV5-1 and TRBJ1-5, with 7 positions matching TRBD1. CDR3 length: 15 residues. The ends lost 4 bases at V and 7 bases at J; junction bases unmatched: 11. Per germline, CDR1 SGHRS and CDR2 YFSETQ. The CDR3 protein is CASSPGDRAGQPQHF. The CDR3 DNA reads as TGCGCCAGCAGCCCCGGTGACAGGGCAGGGCAGCCCCAGCATTTT.

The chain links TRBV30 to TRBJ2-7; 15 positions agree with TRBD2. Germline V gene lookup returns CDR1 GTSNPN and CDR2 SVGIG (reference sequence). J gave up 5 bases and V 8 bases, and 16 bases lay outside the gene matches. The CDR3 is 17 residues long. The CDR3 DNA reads TGTGCCGGCACGGGACTAGCGGGGGGCCGACAACCCGACGAGCAGTACTTC. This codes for CAGTGLAGGRQPDEQYF. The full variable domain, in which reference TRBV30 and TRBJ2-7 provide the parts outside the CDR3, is SQTIHQWPATLVQPVGSPLSLECTVEGTSNPNLYWYRQAAGRGLQLLFYSVGIGQISSEVPQNLSASRPQDRQFILSSKKLLLSDSGFYLCAGTGLAGGRQPDEQYFGPGTRLTVT.

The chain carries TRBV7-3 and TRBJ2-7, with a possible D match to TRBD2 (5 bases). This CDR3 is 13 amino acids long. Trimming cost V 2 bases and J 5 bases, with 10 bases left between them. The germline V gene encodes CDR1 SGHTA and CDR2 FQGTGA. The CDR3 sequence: CASSLEGLDEQYF. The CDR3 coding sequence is TGTGCCAGCAGCTTAGAGGGTTTGGACGAGCAGTACTTC.

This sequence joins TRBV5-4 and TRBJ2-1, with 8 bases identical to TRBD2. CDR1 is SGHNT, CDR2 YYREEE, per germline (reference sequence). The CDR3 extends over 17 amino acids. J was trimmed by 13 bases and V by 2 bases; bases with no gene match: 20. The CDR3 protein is CASSFARDWAGGEGQFF. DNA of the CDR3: TGTGCCAGCAGCTTTGCCAGGGATTGGGCGGGAGGAGAAGGTCAGTTCTTC.

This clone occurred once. CDR3 protein: CASSRTSGRLVYEQYF. The CDR3, as DNA: TGTGCCAGCAGTCGGACTAGCGGCCGTTTGGTTTACGAGCAGTACTTC. The rearrangement uses TRBV27 and TRBJ2-7; 10 nucleotides agree with TRBD2. V shed 5 bases and J 4 bases; nucleotides not matched to a gene: 11. This CDR3 comprises 16 residues. Germline V gene lookup returns CDR1 MNHEY and CDR2 SMNVEV (reference sequence).

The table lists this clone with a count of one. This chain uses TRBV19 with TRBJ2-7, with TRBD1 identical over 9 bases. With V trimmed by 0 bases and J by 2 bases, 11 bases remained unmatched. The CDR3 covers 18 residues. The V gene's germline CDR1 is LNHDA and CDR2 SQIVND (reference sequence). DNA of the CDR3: TGTGCCAGTAGTATAGATGGTGCGGGACAGGGATCAACCTACGAGCAGTACTTC. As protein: CASSIDGAGQGSTYEQYF.

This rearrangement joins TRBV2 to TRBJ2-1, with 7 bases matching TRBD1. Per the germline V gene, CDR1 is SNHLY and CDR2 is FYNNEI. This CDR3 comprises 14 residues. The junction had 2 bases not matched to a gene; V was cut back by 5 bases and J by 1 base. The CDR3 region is CASSPGQSYNEQFF. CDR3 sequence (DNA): TGTGCCAGCAGTCCGGGACAGTCCTACAATGAGCAGTTCTTC.

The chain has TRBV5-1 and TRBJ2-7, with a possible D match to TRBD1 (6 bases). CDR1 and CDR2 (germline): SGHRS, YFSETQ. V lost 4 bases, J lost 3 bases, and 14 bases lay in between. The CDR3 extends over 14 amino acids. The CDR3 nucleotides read TGCGCCAGCAGCCATTCTCAGGGGAACTACGAGCAGTACTTC. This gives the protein CASSHSQGNYEQYF.

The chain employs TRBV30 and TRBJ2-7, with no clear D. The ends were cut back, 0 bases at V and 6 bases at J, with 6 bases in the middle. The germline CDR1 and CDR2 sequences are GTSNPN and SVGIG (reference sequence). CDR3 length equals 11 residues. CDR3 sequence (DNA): TGTGCCTGGAGTGTACCGGTCGAGCAGTACTTC. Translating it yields CAWSVPVEQYF.

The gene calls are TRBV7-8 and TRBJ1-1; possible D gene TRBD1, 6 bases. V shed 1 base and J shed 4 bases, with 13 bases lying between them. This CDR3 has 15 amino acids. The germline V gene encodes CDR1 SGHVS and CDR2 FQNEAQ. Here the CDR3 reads CASSLGRQASTEAFF. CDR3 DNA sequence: TGTGCCAGCAGCTTAGGACGACAGGCGAGCACTGAAGCTTTCTTT.

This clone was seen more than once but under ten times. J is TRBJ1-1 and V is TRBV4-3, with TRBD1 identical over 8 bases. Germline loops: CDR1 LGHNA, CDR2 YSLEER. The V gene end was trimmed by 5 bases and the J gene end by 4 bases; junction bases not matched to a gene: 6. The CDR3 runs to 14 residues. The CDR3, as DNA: TGCGCCAGCAGCACGGACAGGGAAGGCACTGAAGCTTTCTTT. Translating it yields CASSTDREGTEAFF.

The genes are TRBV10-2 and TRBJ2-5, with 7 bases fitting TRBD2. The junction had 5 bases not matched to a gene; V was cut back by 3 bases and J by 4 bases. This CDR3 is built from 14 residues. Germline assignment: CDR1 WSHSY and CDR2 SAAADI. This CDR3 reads CASSDGGRVETQYF. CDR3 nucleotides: TGCGCCAGCAGTGATGGCGGGAGAGTAGAGACCCAGTACTTC.

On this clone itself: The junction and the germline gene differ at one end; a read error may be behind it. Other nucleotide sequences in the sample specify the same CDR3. The DNA for the CDR3 is TGTGCTAGCAGCTCCTCTCGGACAGGGAAAAATGAGCAGTTCTTC. Its protein is CASSSSRTGKNEQFF. The gene calls are TRBV7-3 and TRBJ2-1; 8 bases are a match to TRBD1. CDR3 length: 15 residues. CDR1 SGHTA and CDR2 FQGTGA come from the germline V gene.

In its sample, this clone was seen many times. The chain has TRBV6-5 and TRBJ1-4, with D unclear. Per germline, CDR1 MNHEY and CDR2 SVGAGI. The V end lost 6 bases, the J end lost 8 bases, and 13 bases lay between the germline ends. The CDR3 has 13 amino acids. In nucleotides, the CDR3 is TGTGCCAGCAGAACGCGGGCCGGGGAAAAACTGTTTTTT. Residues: CASRTRAGEKLFF.

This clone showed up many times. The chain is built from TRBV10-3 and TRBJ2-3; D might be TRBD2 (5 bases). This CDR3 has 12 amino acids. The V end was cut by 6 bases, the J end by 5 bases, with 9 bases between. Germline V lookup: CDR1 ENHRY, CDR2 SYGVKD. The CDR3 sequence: CAIRGTRDTQYF. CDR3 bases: TGTGCCATCAGGGGAACTAGAGATACGCAGTATTTT.

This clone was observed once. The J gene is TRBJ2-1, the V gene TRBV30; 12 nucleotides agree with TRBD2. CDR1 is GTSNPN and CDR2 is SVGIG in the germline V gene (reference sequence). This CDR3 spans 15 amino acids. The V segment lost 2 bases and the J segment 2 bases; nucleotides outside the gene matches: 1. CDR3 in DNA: TGTGCCTGGAGTCTAGCGGGAGGGCCCTACAATGAGCAGTTCTTC. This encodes CAWSLAGGPYNEQFF.

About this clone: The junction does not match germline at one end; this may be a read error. CDR3 bases: TGTGCCTGTAGTAGGGGCCCCCAAGAGACCCAGTACTTC. This sequence encodes CACSRGPQETQYF. The chain is built from TRBV19 and TRBJ2-5; a weak D match, TRBD1 (5 bases). The CDR3 runs 13 residues. From germline, CDR1 is LNHDA and CDR2 SQIVND (reference sequence).

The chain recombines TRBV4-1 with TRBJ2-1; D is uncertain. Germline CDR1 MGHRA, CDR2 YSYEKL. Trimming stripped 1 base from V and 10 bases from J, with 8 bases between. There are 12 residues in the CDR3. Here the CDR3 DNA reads TGCGCCAGCAGCCAAGTCCCCATGGAGCAGTTCTTC. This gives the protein CASSQVPMEQFF.